Below, 10 T cell receptor beta chains from the same sample are listed, as sequenced in a study of CD8 T cells in Susac syndrome (dated by TCRdb to the late 2010s). The library was generated by the immunoSEQ multiplex PCR assay. RNA was extracted using the RNeasy kit, and roughly 0.5 to 1 ug of the RNA was reverse transcribed with random hexamers. TCRdb reprocessed the public reads (quality trimming at Q25 with fastp, clone calling with MiXCR) and kept in-frame beta chains. Identical CDR3 proteins give one entry, which carries the most common genes and DNA. Recorded for this sample are hundreds of thousands of distinct CDR3 sequences; 90% to 95% of them occurred a single time. The ten largest make up around 0.07% of the sample. The sequenced sample consisted of CD4+ T cells from PBMCs. Receptors were obtained from a human donor with multiple sclerosis.

The chain employs TRBV7-9 and TRBJ2-3, with no clear D. Trimming shortened V by 5 bases and J by 2 bases, and 11 bases separated the two germline ends. Germline V gives CDR1 SEHNR, CDR2 FQNEAQ (reference sequence). This CDR3 has 14 amino acids. The CDR3 here is CASSHSAATDTQYF. The CDR3, as DNA: TGTGCCAGCAGCCACTCTGCGGCCACAGATACGCAGTATTTT.

V and J are TRBV13 and TRBJ2-1; 9 bases are shared with TRBD2. This CDR3 is 15 amino acids long. V lost 6 bases and J lost 9; bases outside the gene matches: 12. CDR1 PRHDT and CDR2 FYEKMQ come from the germline V gene (reference sequence). The CDR3 spells CASRFGGRADGEQFF. The CDR3 nucleotides read TGTGCCAGCAGGTTTGGCGGGAGGGCCGATGGTGAGCAGTTCTTC. Full variable domain (missing parts from reference TRBV13 and TRBJ2-1): AAGVIQSPRHLIKEKRETATLKCYPIPRHDTVYWYQQGPGQDPQFLISFYEKMQSDKGSIPDRFSAQQFSDYHSELNMSSLELGDSALYFCASRFGGRADGEQFFGPGTRLTVL.

The chain links TRBV6-2 or TRBV6-3 to TRBJ1-5; D is undetermined. Trimming took off 0 bases at V and 7 bases at J, with 7 bases between the two ends. There are 13 residues in the CDR3. The germline V gene encodes CDR1 MNHEY and CDR2 SVGEGT. CDR3 nucleotides: TGTGCCAGCAGTTACTCGAATCGGCAGCCCCAGCATTTT. Amino acids: CASSYSNRQPQHF.

This sequence joins TRBV2 and TRBJ1-4; maybe TRBD1 (5 bases). Germline-derived CDR1 and CDR2 are SNHLY and FYNNEI. V shed 6 bases and J shed 2 bases, with 13 bases lying between them. This CDR3 has 15 residues. The chain's CDR3 is CASRKGGTTNEKLFF. CDR3 coding DNA: TGTGCCAGCAGAAAAGGCGGGACGACTAATGAAAAACTGTTTTTT.

CDR3 sequence: CASSLRTGTSSPLHF. The CDR3 region has the DNA TGTGCCAGCAGCCTACGGACAGGGACCAGTTCACCCCTCCACTTT. The V call is TRBV11-2, the J call TRBJ1-6, with 8 bases that match TRBD1. From germline, CDR1 is SGHAT and CDR2 FQNNGV. The CDR3 loop spans 15 amino acids. With V trimmed by 5 bases and J by 9 bases, 9 bases remained unmatched.

This chain links TRBV4-1 with TRBJ1-5, with 9 bases that match TRBD1. The junction had 5 bases not matched to a gene; V was cut back by 5 bases and J by 3 bases. The CDR3 sequence is 15 residues long. Per germline, CDR1 MGHRA and CDR2 YSYEKL. CDR3 sequence: CASSSTGGNNQPQHF. The CDR3 DNA reads as TGCGCCAGCAGCTCCACAGGGGGCAACAATCAGCCCCAGCATTTT.

This clonotype was seen only a few times. V usage is TRBV12-3 or TRBV12-4 and J usage is TRBJ2-5; D ambiguous. V lost 5 bases and J lost 1, with 5 bases in between. This CDR3 has 12 residues. CDR3 in DNA: TGTGCCAGCAGTCCCCCCCAAGAGACCCAGTACTTC. Protein product: CASSPPQETQYF.

The chain employs TRBV11-2 and TRBJ1-1; D is undetermined. The CDR3 loop spans 12 amino acids. V was trimmed by 1 base and J by 6 bases, leaving 6 bases between them. CDR1 SGHAT and CDR2 FQNNGV come from the germline V gene. In DNA, the CDR3 is TGTGCCAGCAGCTTAGTTACCTCTGAAGCTTTCTTT. Protein: CASSLVTSEAFF.

The chain is built from TRBV18 and TRBJ2-2; D is perhaps TRBD2 (7 bases). V lost 3 bases and J lost 0, with 14 bases in between. The CDR3 extends over 17 amino acids. The germline gives CDR1 KGHSH, CDR2 LQKENI. Written as DNA, the CDR3 is TGTGCCAGCTCACCCAGGGGCGGGGGAGCGAACACCGGGGAGCTGTTTTTT. This sequence encodes CASSPRGGGANTGELFF.

The chain is built from TRBV28 and TRBJ1-2, with TRBD1 matching 9 bases. The germline V gene has CDR1 MDHEN and CDR2 SYDVKM. The trim removed 6 bases at V and 6 bases at J, leaving 2 bases unmatched. The CDR3 loop spans 12 amino acids. This chain's CDR3 is CASRGTGHGYTF. DNA of the CDR3: TGTGCCAGCAGGGGGACAGGGCATGGCTACACCTTC.